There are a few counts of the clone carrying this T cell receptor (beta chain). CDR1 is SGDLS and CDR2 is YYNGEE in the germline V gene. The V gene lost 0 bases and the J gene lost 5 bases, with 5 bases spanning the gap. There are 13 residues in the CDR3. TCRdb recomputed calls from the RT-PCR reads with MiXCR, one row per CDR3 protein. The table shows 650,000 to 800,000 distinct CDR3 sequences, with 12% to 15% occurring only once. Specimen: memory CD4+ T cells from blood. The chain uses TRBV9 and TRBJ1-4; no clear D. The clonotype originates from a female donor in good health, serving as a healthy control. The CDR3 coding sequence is TGTGCCAGCAGCGTAGATCCGAATGAAAAACTGTTTTTT. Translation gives CASSVDPNEKLFF.